One sample yielded the 13 T cell receptor beta chains listed below, sequenced in a study of post-analysis software for immune sequencing data. The antigens of these receptors remain unknown. Regarding the study as a whole: When patients were compared with controls, roughly five TRBV segments were more frequent, TRBV5-6, TRBV5-1 and TRBV20-1 among them.

Carried by the TCR beta cDNA libraries were unique molecular identifiers. TCRdb processed the PCR reads anew with MiXCR; each CDR3 protein has one entry. The table includes about 820,000 distinct CDR3 sequences, under 70% detected once. Sequenced sample: blood. These receptors were collected from a girl aged 5 to 17 with multiple sclerosis.

The rearrangement joins TRBV20-1 to TRBJ2-5, with D tentatively TRBD2 (6 bases). The J call may be faulty, since TRBJ2-7 better matches the DNA end. This CDR3 is 16 amino acids long. CDR1 DFQATT and CDR2 SNEGSKA come from the germline V gene (reference sequence). For the CDR3, the DNA is TGCAGTGCTCCCTCCTTAGGGGCGGGAACCCCCTACGAGCAGTACTTC. Protein sequence: CSAPSLGAGTPYEQYF.

This chain uses TRBV6-2 or TRBV6-3 with TRBJ2-3; 10 bases match TRBD2. CDR1 is MNHEY and CDR2 is SVGEGT in the germline V gene. J gave up 4 bases and V 6 bases, and 13 bases lay outside the gene matches. This CDR3 region has 17 residues. This CDR3 reads CASSLASGRVRADTQYF. The DNA for the CDR3 is TGTGCCAGCAGCCTCGCCAGCGGGAGGGTTAGAGCAGATACGCAGTATTTT.

This clonotype occurred a few times. This sequence joins TRBV12-3 or TRBV12-4 and TRBJ2-3; D gene unclear. The CDR3 is made up of 14 amino acids. V lost 2 bases, J lost 4 bases, and 10 bases lay in between. The chain's CDR3 is CASSLRRMADTQYF. Written as DNA, the CDR3 is TGTGCCAGCAGTTTACGGCGCATGGCAGATACGCAGTATTTT.

The chain uses TRBV7-9 and TRBJ2-5, with D unclear. Between the trimmed V and J ends, which lost 5 bases and 3 bases, there was a span of 13 bases. Germline V CDR1 and CDR2: SEHNR, FQNEAQ (reference sequence). CDR3 length: 14 residues. DNA for the CDR3: TGTGCCAGCAGCCAAAGGGTCGCAGAAGAGACCCAGTACTTC. This encodes CASSQRVAEETQYF.

V is TRBV20-1 and J is TRBJ2-1; a possible D gene is TRBD2 (6 bases). CDR3 length: 15 residues. V was clipped by 0 bases and J by 7 bases, with 16 bases between them. Germline V CDR1 and CDR2: DFQATT, SNEGSKA (reference sequence). CDR3 coding DNA: TGCAGTGCTAGAGAAGGAGAACTAGCTACGAATGAGCAGTTCTTC. Its translation is CSAREGELATNEQFF.

For the CDR3, the DNA is TGCAGTGCTTCCGTAGCGGGGTCTGCCTACAATGAGCAGTTCTTC. It codes for CSASVAGSAYNEQFF. The V call is TRBV20-1, the J call TRBJ2-1; 8 bases match TRBD2. CDR1 is DFQATT and CDR2 is SNEGSKA in the germline V gene (reference sequence). The V and J ends lost 5 bases and 2 bases, in that order; junction bases with no gene match: 8. The CDR3 is made up of 15 amino acids.

V usage is TRBV7-2 and J usage is TRBJ1-1; D ambiguous. Trimming pared 5 bases from V and 6 bases from J, leaving 10 bases between. The CDR3 runs 12 residues. The germline CDR1 and CDR2 sequences are SGHTA and FQGNSA. CDR3 sequence reads: CASSPPVPEAFF. CDR3 bases: TGTGCCAGCAGCCCTCCCGTACCTGAAGCTTTCTTT.

The chain employs TRBV20-1 and TRBJ2-7; TRBD2 might be the D (7 bases). Trimming cost V 0 bases and J 4 bases, with 19 bases left between them. The CDR3 has 16 residues. Germline CDR1 DFQATT, CDR2 SNEGSKA (reference sequence). The CDR3 protein is CSAREPGGRGNYEQYF. The DNA of the CDR3 is TGCAGTGCTAGAGAACCCGGGGGGAGGGGGAATTACGAGCAGTACTTC.

This chain joins TRBV20-1 and TRBJ2-3; D gene ambiguous. The germline V and J ends were trimmed by 3 bases and 3 bases, with 13 bases remaining between them. The CDR3 loop spans 14 amino acids. Germline V CDR1 and CDR2: DFQATT, SNEGSKA (reference sequence). Here the CDR3 reads CSASGQDGTDTQYF. Here the CDR3 DNA reads TGCAGTGCTAGCGGCCAGGATGGAACAGATACGCAGTATTTT.

V usage is TRBV15 and J usage is TRBJ2-1; 11 bases are shared with TRBD2. The CDR3 spans 16 residues. CDR1 is LNHNV and CDR2 is YYDKDF in the germline V gene (reference sequence). V lost 5 bases, J lost 8 bases, and 11 bases stayed unmatched. CDR3 nucleotides: TGTGCCACCAGCTATAGACTAGCGGGACCCCATTATGAGCAGTTCTTC. This codes for CATSYRLAGPHYEQFF.

V usage is TRBV27 and J usage is TRBJ1-5; TRBD1 matches 7 bases. Germline values: CDR1 MNHEY, CDR2 SMNVEV (reference sequence). Germline trimming cut 3 bases from V and 2 bases from J; bases unmatched to any gene: 7. The CDR3 is made up of 16 amino acids. The CDR3 bases are TGTGCCAGCAGTTTCAAACTGACAGGGCGCAATCAGCCCCAGCATTTT. Translated: CASSFKLTGRNQPQHF.

The chain uses TRBV6-5 and TRBJ2-7; the D gene is possibly TRBD1 (5 bases). Trimming took off 6 bases at V and 1 base at J, with 16 bases between the two ends. Germline CDR1 reads MNHEY; CDR2 reads SVGAGI. There are 15 residues in the CDR3. CDR3: CASRPDTFRSYEQYF. The CDR3 DNA sequence: TGTGCCAGCAGACCGGACACTTTTAGGTCCTACGAGCAGTACTTC.

This chain connects TRBV9 to TRBJ2-1, with 9 bases matching TRBD2. Germline V gene data show CDR1 as SGDLS and CDR2 as YYNGEE. This CDR3 has 16 residues. Trimming took 3 bases from V and 3 from J; bases not matched to a gene: 7. The CDR3 spells CASSALAGVGYNEQFF. For the CDR3, the DNA is TGTGCCAGCAGCGCTTTAGCGGGAGTCGGCTACAATGAGCAGTTCTTC.